The next 31 T cell receptor beta chains were all read from a single sample in a study of PD-L1 blockade in urothelial cancer. Noted time point: pretreatment peripheral blood. Measured with immunoSEQ multiplex PCR; TCRdb has only the in-frame clones, and not every one. This sample has about 56,000 clones, with 85% found just once. The specimen comprised PBMCs, sampled around atezolizumab (anti-PD-L1) treatment. These receptors were collected from a man in his 70s with urothelial cancer.

The chain links TRBV12-5 to TRBJ1-4, with D possibly TRBD1 on 6 matching bases. CDR3 length: 15 residues. V was trimmed by 6 bases and J by 4 bases, leaving 15 bases between them. Germline V gene sequence: CDR1 LGHNT, CDR2 FRNRAP. The CDR3 loop is CASGLGQTYNEKLFF. The CDR3 nucleotides read TGTGCTAGTGGATTAGGACAGACTTATAATGAAAAACTGTTTTTT.

The chain uses TRBV29-1 and TRBJ1-1, with no clear D. V was shortened by 5 bases and J by 1 base, with 17 bases between the two germline ends. There are 15 residues in the CDR3. The germline V gene has CDR1 SQVTM and CDR2 ANQGSEA. DNA for the CDR3: TGCAGCGTTCTCCCGGGAGGGCAGGCGAACACTGAAGCTTTCTTT. Translating gives CSVLPGGQANTEAFF. The full variable domain, its missing parts supplied by reference TRBV29-1 and TRBJ1-1, is SAVISQKPSRDICQRGTSLTIQCQVDSQVTMMFWYRQQPGQSLTLIATANQGSEATYESGFVIDKFPISRPNLTFSTLTVSNMSPEDSSIYLCSVLPGGQANTEAFFGQGTRLTVV.

This chain's CDR3 is CASSPSTGTGGVVGELFF. The CDR3 nucleotides read TGTGCCAGCAGCCCGTCGACCGGGACAGGGGGCGTCGTCGGGGAGCTGTTTTTT. V usage is TRBV5-5 and J usage is TRBJ2-2, with TRBD1 identical over 12 bases. Trimming cost V 4 bases and J 7 bases; bases outside gene matches: 14. In germline, CDR1 is SGHKS, CDR2 YYEKEE (reference sequence). This CDR3 is built from 18 residues.

The genes are TRBV6-1 and TRBJ2-7; maybe TRBD1 (7 bases). This CDR3 comprises 14 residues. CDR1 is MNHNS and CDR2 is SASEGT in the germline V gene. V was trimmed by 2 bases and J by 1 base, leaving 9 bases between them. For the CDR3, the DNA is TGTGCCAGCAGTGAACAGGGGGGATCCTACGAGCAGTACTTC. Protein product: CASSEQGGSYEQYF.

The chain links TRBV27 to TRBJ1-2; TRBD1 matches at 9 bases. The trim removed 4 bases at V and 5 bases at J, leaving 5 bases unmatched. This CDR3 comprises 14 residues. Germline CDR1 MNHEY, CDR2 SMNVEV (reference sequence). The CDR3 spells CASSWDREGYGYTF. For the CDR3, the DNA is TGTGCCAGCAGTTGGGACAGGGAGGGTTATGGCTACACCTTC.

V gene TRBV19 combines with J gene TRBJ2-3, with D perhaps matching TRBD2 (7 bases). CDR1 is LNHDA, CDR2 SQIVND, per germline (reference sequence). The length of the CDR3 is 13 residues. CDR3 residues: CASGGRGTDTQYF. Here the CDR3 DNA reads TGTGCTTCCGGGGGGCGTGGCACAGATACGCAGTATTTT.

The chain carries TRBV15 and TRBJ1-2, with 10 bases lining up with TRBD1. V gave up 3 bases and J gave up 2 bases; unmatched junction bases: 6. Germline assignment: CDR1 LNHNV and CDR2 YYDKDF (reference sequence). This CDR3 has 16 amino acids. CDR3 bases: TGTGCCACCAGCAGCTTAGGGGACAGGGGAAACTATGGCTACACCTTC. It is translated as CATSSLGDRGNYGYTF.

This sequence joins TRBV25-1 and TRBJ1-1, with D maybe TRBD1 (6 bases). The CDR3 covers 14 residues. Germline values: CDR1 MGHDK, CDR2 SYGVNS. The V end was cut by 6 bases, the J end by 0 bases, with 11 bases between. CDR3 in amino acids: CASSHRAMNTEAFF. Here the CDR3 DNA reads TGTGCCAGCAGCCACAGGGCAATGAACACTGAAGCTTTCTTT.

The chain combines TRBV5-4 with TRBJ2-2, with D perhaps TRBD1 (6 bases). The CDR3 loop spans 16 amino acids. The V gene's germline CDR1 is SGHNT and CDR2 YYREEE (reference sequence). With 4 bases removed from V and 7 bases from J, the gap between germline ends came to 20 bases. The DNA of the CDR3 is TGTGCCAGCAGCCCGGACAGCCAGGTCCTCTACGGGGAGCTGTTTTTT. Translating it yields CASSPDSQVLYGELFF.

This chain uses TRBV2 with TRBJ2-2; possibly TRBD2 for D (7 bases). Germline V CDR1 and CDR2: SNHLY, FYNNEI. CDR3 length: 13 amino acids. The ends were cut back, 5 bases at V and 5 bases at J, with 9 bases in the middle. CDR3 nucleotide sequence: TGTGCCAGCAGTAAGGGGGGGACCGGGGAGCTGTTTTTT. This translates into CASSKGGTGELFF.

This chain uses TRBV6-1 with TRBJ2-7; 7 bases fit TRBD1. This CDR3 comprises 14 residues. Germline trimming cut 9 bases from V and 4 bases from J; bases unmatched to any gene: 12. From germline, CDR1 is MNHNS and CDR2 SASEGT. CDR3 residues: CASKPGTDPYEQYF. In DNA, the CDR3 is TGTGCCAGTAAGCCCGGGACAGACCCGTACGAGCAGTACTTC.

This chain connects TRBV5-1 to TRBJ2-1, with TRBD1 matching 7 bases. Per the germline V gene, CDR1 is SGHRS and CDR2 is YFSETQ. The CDR3 is 14 amino acids. The trim removed 3 bases at V and 7 bases at J, leaving 7 bases unmatched. CDR3 nucleotide sequence: TGCGCCAGCAGCTCAGGACAGGCCAGGAATGAGCAGTTCTTC. Amino acids: CASSSGQARNEQFF. Complete variable domain (other parts from reference TRBV5-1 and TRBJ2-1): KAGVTQTPRYLIKTRGQQVTLSCSPISGHRSVSWYQQTPGQGLQFLFEYFSETQRNKGNFPGRFSGRQFSNSRSEMNVSTLELGDSALYLCASSSGQARNEQFFGPGTRLTVL.

The chain employs TRBV2 and TRBJ2-3; tentative D call: TRBD1 (7 bases). The CDR3 covers 15 residues. Trimming shortened V by 6 bases and J by 14 bases, and 27 bases separated the two germline ends. Germline CDR1 SNHLY, CDR2 FYNNEI. The chain's CDR3 is CASSRTGEEHRYAYF. Written as DNA, the CDR3 is TGTGCCAGCAGCCGAACAGGGGAGGAACACAGATACGCGTATTTT.

V gene TRBV4-1 combines with J gene TRBJ2-3, with a weak D call TRBD1 (6 bases). Trimming stripped 1 base from V and 4 bases from J, with 12 bases between. Germline V gene sequence: CDR1 MGHRA, CDR2 YSYEKL. The CDR3 loop spans 15 amino acids. The CDR3 loop is CASSQVGAEADTQYF. CDR3 coding DNA: TGCGCCAGCAGCCAAGTGGGGGCTGAAGCAGATACGCAGTATTTT.

The V gene is TRBV28, the J gene TRBJ1-1, with D hard to call. Germline-derived CDR1 and CDR2 are MDHEN and SYDVKM. The CDR3 loop spans 13 amino acids. The V gene lost 5 bases and the J gene lost 4 bases, with 11 bases spanning the gap. The CDR3 sequence is CASSGEGTTEAFF. In DNA form, the CDR3 reads TGTGCCAGCAGTGGCGAGGGTACCACTGAAGCTTTCTTT.

This chain uses TRBV18 with TRBJ2-7; 10 nucleotides align to TRBD2. The CDR3 consists of 14 residues. Germline CDR1 and CDR2: KGHSH and LQKENI. The V and J ends lost 2 bases and 3 bases, in that order; junction bases with no gene match: 1. The CDR3 loop is CASSPKREGYEQYF. Written as DNA, the CDR3 is TGTGCCAGCTCACCAAAGCGGGAGGGCTACGAGCAGTACTTC.

J is TRBJ1-2 and V is TRBV6-6, with D perhaps matching TRBD1 (5 bases). The CDR3 has 12 residues. Looked up from germline, CDR1 is MNHNY and CDR2 is SVGAGI (reference sequence). V lost 11 bases to trimming and J lost 3 bases, with 13 bases between them. This chain's CDR3 is CASRASDYGYTF. CDR3 sequence (DNA): TGTGCCTCCAGGGCGTCGGACTATGGCTACACCTTC.

The chain is built from TRBV2 and TRBJ1-5; D may be TRBD1 (5 bases). This CDR3 spans 13 amino acids. Germline V gene data show CDR1 as SNHLY and CDR2 as FYNNEI. The germline V and J ends were trimmed by 4 bases and 5 bases, with 9 bases remaining between them. The CDR3 DNA reads TGTGCCAGCAGTGTCGGGGGGGATCAGCCCCAGCATTTT. Amino acids: CASSVGGDQPQHF. Complete variable domain (other parts from reference TRBV2 and TRBJ1-5): EPEVTQTPSHQVTQMGQEVILRCVPISNHLYFYWYRQILGQKVEFLVSFYNNEISEKSEIFDDQFSVERPDGSNFTLKIRSTKLEDSAMYFCASSVGGDQPQHFGDGTRLSIL.

This rearrangement joins TRBV7-9 to TRBJ2-7; 10 bases fit TRBD1. Germline V gene data show CDR1 as SEHNR and CDR2 as FQNEAQ (reference sequence). Trimming at V came to 4 bases and at J to 5 bases, leaving 8 bases not matched to a gene. The CDR3 contains 15 residues. CDR3 protein: CASSWPDRGFNEQYF. The CDR3 nucleotides read TGTGCCAGCAGCTGGCCGGACAGGGGGTTCAACGAGCAGTACTTC.

The V call is TRBV15, the J call TRBJ1-2; D is possibly TRBD1 (5 bases). The CDR3 has 15 residues. V was clipped by 0 bases and J by 7 bases, with 15 bases between them. Germline CDR1 and CDR2: LNHNV and YYDKDF (reference sequence). CDR3 sequence: CATSRDRGAGGGYTF. The CDR3 nucleotides read TGTGCCACCAGCAGAGATAGAGGGGCCGGGGGTGGCTACACCTTC. Combining the CDR3 with reference TRBV15 and TRBJ1-2 gives the whole variable domain DAMVIQNPRYQVTQFGKPVTLSCSQTLNHNVMYWYQQKSSQAPKLLFHYYDKDFNNEADTPDNFQSRRPNTSFCFLDIRSPGLGDTAMYLCATSRDRGAGGGYTFGSGTRLTVV.

This rearrangement joins TRBV5-5 to TRBJ1-4; TRBD1 matches at 8 bases. Looked up from germline, CDR1 is SGHKS and CDR2 is YYEKEE (reference sequence). The V segment lost 1 base and the J segment 4 bases; nucleotides outside the gene matches: 6. This CDR3 region has 16 residues. CDR3 coding DNA: TGTGCCAGCAGCTTGACAGGGGGGGTCGTTAATGAAAAACTGTTTTTT. Translating it yields CASSLTGGVVNEKLFF.

The V gene is TRBV7-9, the J gene TRBJ2-3, with a weak D call TRBD2 (6 bases). V lost 4 bases and J 2 bases, leaving 19 bases between the germline ends. Germline V gives CDR1 SEHNR, CDR2 FQNEAQ (reference sequence). CDR3 length: 17 amino acids. The CDR3 DNA reads TGTGCCAGCAGCTGGGGGGTCAGCGGGCCAGTCACAGATACGCAGTATTTT. Residues: CASSWGVSGPVTDTQYF.

The rearrangement uses TRBV18 and TRBJ1-4; TRBD1 is a possible D gene (5 bases). CDR1 is KGHSH, CDR2 LQKENI, per germline. The CDR3 contains 14 residues. V lost 5 bases to trimming and J lost 6 bases, with 13 bases between them. CDR3 bases: TGTGCCAGCTCATCCTGGGGCCAAGATGAAAAACTGTTTTTT. It codes for CASSSWGQDEKLFF.

V gene TRBV6-5 combines with J gene TRBJ2-7; TRBD1 matches at 10 bases. Germline V gene data show CDR1 as MNHEY and CDR2 as SVGAGI. V was clipped by 6 bases and J by 0 bases; unmatched bases: 5. The CDR3 runs to 15 residues. Written as DNA, the CDR3 is TGTGCCAGCAGGACGGGACAGGGGAGCTCCTACGAGCAGTACTTC. Translation gives CASRTGQGSSYEQYF.

This clone occurred once. The chain has TRBV4-1 and TRBJ1-1, with D tentatively TRBD1 (6 bases). The CDR3 runs to 14 residues. Germline CDR1 MGHRA, CDR2 YSYEKL. Trimming left V 6 bases short and J 1 base short, with 12 bases between. CDR3 sequence: CASSLDRANTEAFF. CDR3 in DNA: TGCGCCAGCAGTCTGGACAGAGCGAACACTGAAGCTTTCTTT.

This chain connects TRBV2 to TRBJ1-3; D is undetermined. The V gene lost 0 bases and the J gene lost 1 base, with 10 bases spanning the gap. The CDR3 consists of 16 residues. In germline, CDR1 is SNHLY, CDR2 FYNNEI. The CDR3 DNA reads as TGTGCCAGCAGTGAAGCGCGGGGAGGGTCTGGAAACACCATATATTTT. It translates to CASSEARGGSGNTIYF.

The chain combines TRBV14 with TRBJ2-1, with 7 positions matching TRBD1. The germline V gene has CDR1 SGHDN and CDR2 FVKESK. The CDR3 sequence is 15 residues long. J gave up 5 bases and V 3 bases, and 7 bases lay outside the gene matches. CDR3 nucleotides: TGTGCCAGCAGCCAGTCCGGGACAGTTAACAATGAGCAGTTCTTC. Its protein product is CASSQSGTVNNEQFF.

V gene TRBV19 combines with J gene TRBJ1-2, with D perhaps TRBD1 (6 bases). Germline V gives CDR1 LNHDA, CDR2 SQIVND (reference sequence). This CDR3 contains 15 residues. The V end lost 5 bases, the J end lost 4 bases, and 17 bases lay between the germline ends. The CDR3 reads CASSPHLDRSYGYTF. The DNA for the CDR3 is TGTGCCAGTAGTCCCCACCTCGACAGGAGCTATGGCTACACCTTC.

V gene TRBV5-1 combines with J gene TRBJ2-1; TRBD2 matches 15 bases. CDR3 size: 16 residues. Germline loops: CDR1 SGHRS, CDR2 YFSETQ. V was pared by 4 bases and J by 9 bases, with 8 bases of the junction left unmatched. The CDR3 nucleotides read TGCGCCAGCAGCAGTGGACTAGCGGGAGGGCAAAGTGAGCAGTTCTTC. As protein: CASSSGLAGGQSEQFF.

CDR3 nucleotides: TGCGCCAGCAGCCAAGAGGCTAGCGGGAGGGAAGAGACCCAGTACTTC. This sequence encodes CASSQEASGREETQYF. This sequence joins TRBV4-1 and TRBJ2-5; TRBD2 agrees at 12 bases. The CDR3 totals 16 residues. V lost 0 bases to trimming and J lost 3 bases; unmatched junction nucleotides: 2. Germline V gene lookup returns CDR1 MGHRA and CDR2 YSYEKL.

J is TRBJ2-1 and V is TRBV28, with 7 bases matching TRBD2. J gave up 4 bases and V 2 bases, and 8 bases lay outside the gene matches. The germline gives CDR1 MDHEN, CDR2 SYDVKM. There are 16 residues in the CDR3. This CDR3 is CASSLGRDYLYNEQFF. The CDR3 region has the DNA TGTGCCAGCAGTTTAGGGAGGGACTACCTTTACAATGAGCAGTTCTTC.